One sample yielded the 6 T cell receptor beta chains listed below, sequenced in a study of breast tumors, draining lymph nodes, adjacent tissues. Each CDR3 protein is one row after TCRdb ran MiXCR on the multiplex PCR reads. The sample records about 35,000 distinct CDR3 sequences, roughly 36% being singletons. The sequenced sample was breast tumor tissue. These receptors were collected from a female donor with breast cancer. Some clones in this sample may be carry-over from other donors' samples.

Many counts were recorded for this clonotype. The chain recombines TRBV4-2 with TRBJ2-3, with a weak D call TRBD2 (5 bases). CDR1 is LGHNA and CDR2 is YNFKEQ in the germline V gene. V was trimmed by 5 bases and J by 4 bases, leaving 16 bases between them. The length of the CDR3 is 15 residues. The CDR3: CASSSTRLAADTQYF. DNA for the CDR3: TGTGCCAGCAGCTCCACTCGGCTAGCAGCAGATACGCAGTATTTT.

There are many counts of this clonotype. The chain has TRBV4-1 and TRBJ2-7; TRBD1 aligns across 7 bases. V dropped 1 base and J dropped 5; count of bases not matched to a gene: 14. CDR3 length: 17 residues. Germline CDR1 reads MGHRA; CDR2 reads YSYEKL. The CDR3 DNA is TGCGCCAGCAGCCAAGTATTAACAGGGGTTGGGGGTCACGAGCAGTACTTC. Translation: CASSQVLTGVGGHEQYF.

This clonotype was observed a few times. J is TRBJ2-1 and V is TRBV2, with 11 nucleotides matching TRBD1. V gave up 8 bases and J gave up 4 bases; unmatched junction bases: 7. CDR1 SNHLY and CDR2 FYNNEI come from the germline V gene. The CDR3 extends over 15 amino acids. The CDR3 protein is CASWTGGAGYNEQFF. DNA for the CDR3: TGTGCCAGCTGGACAGGGGGCGCAGGTTACAATGAGCAGTTCTTC.

The chain recombines TRBV3-1 with TRBJ2-5; D not resolved. Per germline, CDR1 LGHDT and CDR2 YNNKEL (reference sequence). V lost 4 bases, J lost 2 bases, and 17 bases lay in between. This CDR3 comprises 16 residues. The CDR3 bases are TGTGCCAGCAGCCCCCGTGGTCAGGTAACACAAGAGACCCAGTACTTC. This gives the protein CASSPRGQVTQETQYF.

This clonotype has just one count. The chain joins TRBV20-1 to TRBJ2-7; D call uncertain. Germline V gives CDR1 DFQATT, CDR2 SNEGSKA (reference sequence). Between the trimmed V and J ends, which lost 6 bases and 5 bases, there was a span of 11 bases. The length of the CDR3 is 11 residues. CDR3 in amino acids: CSARKDHEQYF. The CDR3 region has the DNA TGCAGTGCCCGTAAGGACCACGAGCAGTACTTC.

This clonotype was seen ten or more times. The rearrangement joins TRBV24-1 to TRBJ2-1, with D maybe TRBD2 (6 bases). V was pared by 5 bases and J by 4 bases, with 11 bases between. Germline V lookup: CDR1 KGHDR, CDR2 SFDVKD. This CDR3 region has 14 residues. The CDR3 loop is CATSAGTGYNEQFF. CDR3 coding DNA: TGTGCCACCAGTGCGGGGACTGGATACAATGAGCAGTTCTTC.